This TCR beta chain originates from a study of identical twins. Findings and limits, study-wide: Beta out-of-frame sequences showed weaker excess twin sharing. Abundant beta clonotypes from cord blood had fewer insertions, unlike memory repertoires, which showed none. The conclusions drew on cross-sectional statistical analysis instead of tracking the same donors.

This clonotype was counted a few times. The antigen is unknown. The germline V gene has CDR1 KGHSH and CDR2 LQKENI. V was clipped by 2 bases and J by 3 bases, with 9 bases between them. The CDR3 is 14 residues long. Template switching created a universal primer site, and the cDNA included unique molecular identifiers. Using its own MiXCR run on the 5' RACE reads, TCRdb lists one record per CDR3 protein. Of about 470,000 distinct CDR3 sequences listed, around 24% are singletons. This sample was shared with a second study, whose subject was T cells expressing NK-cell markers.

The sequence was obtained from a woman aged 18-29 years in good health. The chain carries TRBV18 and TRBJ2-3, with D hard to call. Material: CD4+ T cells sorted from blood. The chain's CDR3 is CASSPRTVTDTQYF. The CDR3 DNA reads TGTGCCAGCTCACCAAGGACGGTAACAGATACGCAGTATTTT.